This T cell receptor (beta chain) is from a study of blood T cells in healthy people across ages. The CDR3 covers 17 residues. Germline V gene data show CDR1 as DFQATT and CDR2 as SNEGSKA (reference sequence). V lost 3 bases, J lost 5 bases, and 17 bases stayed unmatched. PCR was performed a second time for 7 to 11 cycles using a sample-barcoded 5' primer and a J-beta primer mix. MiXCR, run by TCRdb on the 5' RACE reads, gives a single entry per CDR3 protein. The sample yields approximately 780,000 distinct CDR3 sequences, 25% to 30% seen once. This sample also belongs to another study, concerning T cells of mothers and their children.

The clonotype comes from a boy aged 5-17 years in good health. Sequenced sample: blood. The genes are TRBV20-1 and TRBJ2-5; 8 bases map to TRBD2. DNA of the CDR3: TGCAGTGCTAGCTACTCCGGGGGGGCCTCGTCGAGGGAGACCCAGTACTTC. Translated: CSASYSGGASSRETQYF.